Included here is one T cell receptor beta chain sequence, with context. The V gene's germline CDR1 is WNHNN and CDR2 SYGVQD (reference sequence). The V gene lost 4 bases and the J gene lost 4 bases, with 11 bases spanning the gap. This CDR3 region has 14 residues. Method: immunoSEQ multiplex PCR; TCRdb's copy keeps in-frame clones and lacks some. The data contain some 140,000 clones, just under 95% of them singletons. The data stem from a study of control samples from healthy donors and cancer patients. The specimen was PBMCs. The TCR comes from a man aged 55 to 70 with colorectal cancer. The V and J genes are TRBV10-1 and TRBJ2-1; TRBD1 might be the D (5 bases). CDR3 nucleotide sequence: TGCGCCAGCAGTGCGTCAGGGTCTTACAATGAGCAGTTCTTC. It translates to CASSASGSYNEQFF.